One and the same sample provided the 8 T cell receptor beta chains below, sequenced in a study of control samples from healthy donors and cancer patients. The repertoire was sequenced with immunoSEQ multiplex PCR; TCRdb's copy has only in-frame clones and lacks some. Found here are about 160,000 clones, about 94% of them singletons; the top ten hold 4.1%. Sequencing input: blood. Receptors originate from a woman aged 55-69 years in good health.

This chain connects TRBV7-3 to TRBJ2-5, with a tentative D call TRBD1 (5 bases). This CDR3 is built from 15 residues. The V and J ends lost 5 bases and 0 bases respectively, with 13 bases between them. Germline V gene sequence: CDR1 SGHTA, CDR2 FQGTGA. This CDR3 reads CASSPSAGYQETQYF. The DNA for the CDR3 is TGTGCCAGCAGCCCCAGTGCAGGGTACCAAGAGACCCAGTACTTC.

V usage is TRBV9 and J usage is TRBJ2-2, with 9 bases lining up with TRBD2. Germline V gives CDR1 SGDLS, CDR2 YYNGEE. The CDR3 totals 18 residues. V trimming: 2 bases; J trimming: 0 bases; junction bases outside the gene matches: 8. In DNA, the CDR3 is TGTGCCAGCAGCGTCTTTGTTGGCGGGGGGGCGAACACCGGGGAGCTGTTTTTT. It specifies CASSVFVGGGANTGELFF.

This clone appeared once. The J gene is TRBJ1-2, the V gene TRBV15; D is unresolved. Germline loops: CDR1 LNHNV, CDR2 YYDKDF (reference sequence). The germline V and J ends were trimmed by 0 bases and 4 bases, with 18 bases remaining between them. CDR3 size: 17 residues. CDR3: CATSRDLVAAFPYGYTF. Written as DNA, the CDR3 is TGTGCCACCAGCAGAGATCTCGTCGCTGCCTTCCCCTATGGCTACACCTTC.

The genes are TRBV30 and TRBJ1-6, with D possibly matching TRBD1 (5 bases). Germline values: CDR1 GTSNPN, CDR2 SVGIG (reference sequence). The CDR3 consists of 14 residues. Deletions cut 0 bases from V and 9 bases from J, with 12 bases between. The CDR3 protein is CAWSVGGGGSPLHF. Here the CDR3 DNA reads TGTGCCTGGAGTGTAGGTGGCGGGGGTTCACCCCTCCACTTT.

The CDR3, as DNA: TGCGCCAGCAGCCAAGTTGTAAGGGGGGGAAAACTGTTTTTT. Encoded protein: CASSQVVRGGKLFF. The chain uses TRBV4-3 and TRBJ1-4; D may be TRBD1 (6 bases). The CDR3 spans 14 residues. V lost 1 base and J lost 10, with 13 bases in between. The germline V gene has CDR1 LGHNA and CDR2 YSLEER.

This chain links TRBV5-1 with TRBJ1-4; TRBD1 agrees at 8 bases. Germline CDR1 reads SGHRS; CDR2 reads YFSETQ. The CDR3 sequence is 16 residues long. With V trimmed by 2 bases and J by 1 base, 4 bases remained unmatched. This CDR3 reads CASSFLGQGTNEKLFF. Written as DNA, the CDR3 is TGCGCCAGCAGCTTCCTCGGACAGGGAACTAATGAAAAACTGTTTTTT.

CDR3: CASSLLRDSLGNTEAFF. The CDR3, as DNA: TGCGCCAGCAGCTTGTTACGGGACAGCTTGGGGAACACTGAAGCTTTCTTT. The chain uses TRBV5-1 and TRBJ1-1; 7 bases are shared with TRBD1. This CDR3 comprises 17 residues. J gave up 1 base and V 1 base, and 10 bases lay outside the gene matches. Germline CDR1 is SGHRS and CDR2 is YFSETQ.

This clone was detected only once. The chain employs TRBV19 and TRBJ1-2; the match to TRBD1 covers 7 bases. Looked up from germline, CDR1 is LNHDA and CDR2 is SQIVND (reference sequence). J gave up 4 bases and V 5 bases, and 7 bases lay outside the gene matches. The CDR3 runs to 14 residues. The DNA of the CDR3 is TGTGCCAGTAGTCCCGCCGGGACAGTCTATGGCTACACCTTC. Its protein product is CASSPAGTVYGYTF.